This T cell receptor (beta chain) is from a study of shared clonotypes between healthy human individuals. The assay was immunoSEQ multiplex PCR, and TCRdb's table has in-frame clones only and misses some. Of around 2.5 million clones in the sample, roughly 93% were seen once. The CDR3 spans 14 residues. V lost 6 bases and J lost 2, with 11 bases in between. In germline, CDR1 is MNHNS, CDR2 SASEGT. The sequencing sample was made of naive CD4+ T cells from PBMCs. Noted subset: CD45RA+ positively selected. The source is a man aged 18 to 29 in good health. Some clones in this sample may be carry-over from other donors' samples. The V and J genes are TRBV6-1 and TRBJ2-4; the D gene is possibly TRBD2 (6 bases). CDR3 nucleotide sequence: TGTGCCAGCAGCGTTAGCGGTACCAAAAACATTCAGTACTTC. Protein: CASSVSGTKNIQYF.